The text below deals with one T cell receptor beta chain. Its antigen is still unknown. Carried by the TCR beta cDNA libraries were unique molecular identifiers. TCRdb redid the calling of the PCR reads with MiXCR, one entry per CDR3 protein. Here the sample spans roughly 570,000 distinct CDR3 sequences, around a third being singletons. These data originate in a study of post-analysis software for immune sequencing data. Notes on the study in general: Among a handful of TRBV segments more frequent in patients than controls were TRBV5-6, TRBV5-1 and TRBV20-1. Normalized Chao1 diversity was significantly reduced in patients versus controls.

Germline CDR1 reads SGHRS; CDR2 reads YFSETQ. V shed 6 bases and J 4 bases; nucleotides not matched to a gene: 6. The CDR3 length is 14 residues. V is TRBV5-1 and J is TRBJ1-4; 7 positions agree with TRBD1. The sample taken for sequencing was blood. This clonotype was sampled from a girl aged 2 to 17 with multiple sclerosis. CDR3 coding DNA: TGCGCCAGCAACTTACAGGGGATTAATGAAAAACTGTTTTTT. Translating gives CASNLQGINEKLFF.